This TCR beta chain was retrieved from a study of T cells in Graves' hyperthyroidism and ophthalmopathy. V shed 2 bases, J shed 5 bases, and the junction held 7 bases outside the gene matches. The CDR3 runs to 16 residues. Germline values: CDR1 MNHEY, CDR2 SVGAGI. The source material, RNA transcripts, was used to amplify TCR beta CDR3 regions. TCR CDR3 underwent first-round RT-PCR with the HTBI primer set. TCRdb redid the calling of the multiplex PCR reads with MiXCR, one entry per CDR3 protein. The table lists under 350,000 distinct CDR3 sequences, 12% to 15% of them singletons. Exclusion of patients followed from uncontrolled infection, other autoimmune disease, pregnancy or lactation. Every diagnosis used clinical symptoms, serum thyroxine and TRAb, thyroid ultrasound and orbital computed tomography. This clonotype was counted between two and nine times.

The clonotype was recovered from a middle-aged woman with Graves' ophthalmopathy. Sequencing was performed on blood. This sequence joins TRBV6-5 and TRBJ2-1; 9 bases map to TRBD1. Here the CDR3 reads CASSYPAGTGNNEQFF. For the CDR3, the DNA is TGTGCCAGCAGTTACCCGGCCGGGACAGGGAACAATGAGCAGTTCTTC.